The 16 T cell receptor beta chains below all came from one sample that was sequenced in a study of OX40 agonist ivuxolimab in advanced cancers. Profiling relied on immunoSEQ multiplex PCR, and the TCRdb table lists in-frame clones only, not all of them. The data contain about 81,000 clones, under 90% of them seen just once; the ten biggest clones take up 6.6%. Sequencing used CD4+ or CD8+ T cells sorted from blood, obtained in a trial of the OX40 agonist ivuxolimab. The receptors originated from an adult with an advanced solid tumor such as melanoma, head and neck, liver or kidney cancer.

J is TRBJ2-4 and V is TRBV6-1, with a weak D call TRBD2 (7 bases). In germline, CDR1 is MNHNS, CDR2 SASEGT. The length of the CDR3 is 13 residues. The V end lost 3 bases, the J end lost 7 bases, and 10 bases lay between the germline ends. The CDR3 DNA sequence: TGTGCCAGCAGTGAGGGGGGGCGGAACATTCAGTACTTC. Encoded protein: CASSEGGRNIQYF.

The rearrangement links TRBV7-3 to TRBJ2-3; D is perhaps TRBD1 (6 bases). V dropped 2 bases and J dropped 4 bases, with 13 bases sitting between them. The CDR3 is 15 amino acids. Germline V CDR1 and CDR2: SGHTA, FQGTGA. CDR3 coding DNA: TGTGCCAGCAGCTTAGGCAGGGGAGTCGCAGATACGCAGTATTTT. It specifies CASSLGRGVADTQYF.

The chain joins TRBV6-6 to TRBJ1-5; tentatively, D is TRBD1 (6 bases). CDR1 is MNHNY, CDR2 SVGAGI, per germline (reference sequence). V was trimmed by 0 bases and J by 3 bases, leaving 12 bases between them. This CDR3 is built from 16 residues. CDR3 amino acids: CASSYSRTEANQPQHF. CDR3 sequence (DNA): TGTGCCAGCAGTTACTCAAGGACAGAAGCCAATCAGCCCCAGCATTTT.

The rearrangement joins TRBV18 to TRBJ2-5; 7 bases line up with TRBD1. CDR3 length: 18 residues. CDR1 KGHSH and CDR2 LQKENI come from the germline V gene. V was pared by 0 bases and J by 1 base, with 11 bases of the junction left unmatched. This chain's CDR3 is CASSPPGTAPLGQETQYF. As DNA, the CDR3 is TGTGCCAGCTCACCACCCGGGACAGCCCCTCTAGGCCAAGAGACCCAGTACTTC.

The rearrangement uses TRBV2 and TRBJ2-3; tentatively, D is TRBD1 (6 bases). V lost 6 bases and J lost 6, with 19 bases in between. Germline V gene lookup returns CDR1 SNHLY and CDR2 FYNNEI. The CDR3 has 15 residues. CDR3: CASSADRRVGDTQYF. The CDR3 DNA follows: TGTGCCAGCAGCGCGGACAGACGAGTAGGGGATACGCAGTATTTT.

This clone was detected once. The V and J genes are TRBV19 and TRBJ2-1; tentative D call: TRBD1 (6 bases). The V end was cut by 7 bases, the J end by 6 bases, with 19 bases between. This CDR3 region has 15 residues. Germline CDR1 LNHDA, CDR2 SQIVND (reference sequence). DNA of the CDR3: TGTGCCAGTAAGGAAGGGGGTAGGGGACGCAATGAGCAGTTCTTC. Translating gives CASKEGGRGRNEQFF.

The chain couples TRBV2 to TRBJ2-3; D perhaps matches TRBD2 (5 bases). The CDR3 loop spans 11 amino acids. Per germline, CDR1 SNHLY and CDR2 FYNNEI. The V end was cut by 6 bases, the J end by 9 bases, with 10 bases between. The CDR3 nucleotides are TGTGCCAGCAGGGAGCGGAGGACGCAGTATTTT. Translating gives CASRERRTQYF.

In its sample, this clone was seen a few times. The chain uses TRBV30 and TRBJ1-5; possible D gene TRBD1, 5 bases. This CDR3 comprises 13 residues. Trimming pared 2 bases from V and 9 bases from J, leaving 14 bases between. The germline V gene encodes CDR1 GTSNPN and CDR2 SVGIG (reference sequence). The CDR3 DNA sequence: TGTGCCTGGAGTCTCGGAGGGACTTGGCCCCAGCATTTT. Its protein is CAWSLGGTWPQHF.

The CDR3: CASSRREQSTDTQYF. DNA of the CDR3: TGCGCCAGCAGCCGAAGGGAGCAGAGCACAGATACGCAGTATTTT. This chain joins TRBV4-3 and TRBJ2-3, with D perhaps matching TRBD2 (5 bases). Germline CDR1 is LGHNA and CDR2 is YSLEER. The CDR3 has 15 residues. V was clipped by 4 bases and J by 0 bases, with 11 bases between them.

V is TRBV4-3 and J is TRBJ2-5; D is undetermined. The DNA end is more similar to TRBJ2-7, so the J call may be wrong. The germline gives CDR1 LGHNA, CDR2 YSLEER. This CDR3 is built from 15 residues. CDR3 protein: CASSQEMRMGYEQYF. The CDR3 DNA reads TGCGCCAGCAGCCAAGAGATGAGAATGGGCTACGAGCAGTACTTC.

This clone was counted a few times. V gene TRBV10-3 combines with J gene TRBJ1-1; D uncertain. The germline V and J ends were trimmed by 11 bases and 1 base, with 14 bases remaining between them. Germline CDR1 ENHRY, CDR2 SYGVKD. The CDR3 has 13 residues. CDR3 sequence: CASLSAENTEAFF. The CDR3 DNA sequence: TGTGCCTCCCTTAGTGCCGAGAACACTGAAGCTTTCTTT.

The count of this clone is one. V gene TRBV6-5 combines with J gene TRBJ2-2, with D maybe TRBD1 (6 bases). Germline V gives CDR1 MNHEY, CDR2 SVGAGI. The CDR3 has 15 residues. V was pared by 6 bases and J by 4 bases, with 15 bases between. CDR3: CASSPGTLSTGELFF. As DNA, the CDR3 is TGTGCCAGCAGCCCCGGGACACTGAGCACCGGGGAGCTGTTTTTT.

The gene calls are TRBV5-8 and TRBJ1-2; TRBD1 might be the D (5 bases). The CDR3 has 14 amino acids. Trimming removed 4 bases at V and 1 base at J, with 11 bases between. Germline V gene sequence: CDR1 SGHTS, CDR2 YDEGEE. CDR3 amino acids: CASSRGAVNYGYTF. The CDR3 DNA reads TGTGCCAGCAGCAGGGGCGCGGTTAACTATGGCTACACCTTC.

CDR3 nucleotides: TGTGCCAGCAGCTTAAAGGGGGCTGGGGGTGAAGCTTTCTTT. Protein product: CASSLKGAGGEAFF. The V gene is TRBV7-6, the J gene TRBJ1-1; 7 bases agree with TRBD1. J lost 7 bases, V lost 2 bases, and 7 bases had no gene match. The V gene's germline CDR1 is SGHVS and CDR2 FNYEAQ. The length of the CDR3 is 14 residues.

The chain couples TRBV4-3 to TRBJ1-4; weak D call: TRBD1 (5 bases). In germline, CDR1 is LGHNA, CDR2 YSLEER. The CDR3 runs to 15 residues. Trimming left V 0 bases short and J 5 bases short, with 10 bases between. The CDR3 DNA sequence: TGCGCCAGCAGCCAAGATAGACAGTTAAATGAAAAACTGTTTTTT. This translates into CASSQDRQLNEKLFF.

This clone was seen once. This chain uses TRBV7-2 with TRBJ1-2, with a weak D call TRBD1 (6 bases). CDR1 and CDR2 from the germline V gene are SGHTA and FQGNSA. V lost 2 bases and J 4 bases, leaving 14 bases between the germline ends. This CDR3 has 15 amino acids. CDR3 in DNA: TGTGCCAGCAGCTTACAGTCGGGACAAGGCTATGGCTACACCTTC. Protein: CASSLQSGQGYGYTF.